The rows below give T cell receptor beta chains drawn from one sample of a study of CD8+CD57+ T cells in acquired aplastic anemia. Each CDR3 protein is one row after TCRdb ran MiXCR on the reads. The sample records roughly 300,000 distinct CDR3 sequences, around 60% being singletons. The source material was sorted CD4+, CD8+, or CD8+CD57+ T cells (not recorded which) from PBMCs. Every receptor here comes from a human donor with severe aplastic anemia or a healthy control (not recorded which). Both conserved end residues are part of each CDR3. The order of the fields is clone size, V gene, J gene, D gene, CDR3 protein, CDR3 DNA. The D gene is left open where the match is weak. Clone size, where shown, is once, few, many, or a class for clones that have expanded.

size: NA; V: TRBV7-2; J: TRBJ2-7; D: NA; CDR3: CASSLGGSFEQYF; DNA: TGTGCCAGCAGCTTAGGGGGTAGCTTCGAGCAGTACTTC
size: NA; V: TRBV5-1; J: TRBJ1-4; D: TRBD1; CDR3: CASSRRDREAEKLFF; DNA: TGCGCCAGCAGCCGCCGGGACAGGGAGGCTGAAAAACTGTTTTTT
size: many; V: TRBV7-3; J: TRBJ1-3; D: NA; CDR3: CASSSPGVNTIYF; DNA: TGTGCCAGCAGCTCACCGGGGGTGAACACCATATATTTT
size: NA; V: TRBV29-1; J: TRBJ2-5; D: TRBD1; CDR3: CSVEPDRGLGTRIQETQYF; DNA: TGCAGCGTTGAACCCGACAGGGGGTTAGGGACTCGCATCCAAGAGACCCAGTACTTC
size: NA; V: TRBV20-1; J: TRBJ2-1; D: NA; CDR3: CSDQAGGGHYNEQFF; DNA: TGCAGTGACCAGGCCGGGGGAGGCCACTACAATGAGCAGTTCTTC
size: once; V: TRBV20-1; J: TRBJ2-3; D: TRBD2; CDR3: CSARDRGLAGTTDTQYF; DNA: TGCAGTGCTAGGGATCGCGGACTAGCGGGGACCACAGATACGCAGTATTTT
size: NA; V: TRBV7-2; J: TRBJ1-5; D: NA; CDR3: CASSFYPNQPQHF; DNA: TGTGCCAGCAGCTTCTACCCCAATCAGCCCCAGCATTTT
size: many; V: TRBV14; J: TRBJ1-2; D: NA; CDR3: CASSHHFYGYTF; DNA: TGTGCCAGCAGCCATCACTTCTATGGCTACACCTTC
size: NA; V: TRBV5-1; J: TRBJ2-1; D: TRBD2; CDR3: CASSLVGGGASNEQFF; DNA: TGCGCCAGCAGCTTGGTCGGCGGGGGGGCATCTAATGAGCAGTTCTTC
size: NA; V: TRBV15; J: TRBJ1-1; D: NA; CDR3: CATQTPEGNTEAFF; DNA: TGTGCCACCCAAACCCCGGAGGGAAACACTGAAGCTTTCTTT
size: NA; V: TRBV7-7; J: TRBJ2-5; D: NA; CDR3: CASSSSAFGTQYF; DNA: TGTGCTAGCAGTTCTAGCGCCTTCGGGACCCAGTACTTC
size: NA; V: TRBV20-1; J: TRBJ1-1; D: NA; CDR3: CSARDGWGGNTEAFF; DNA: TGCAGTGCTAGGGACGGCTGGGGGGGGAACACTGAAGCTTTCTTT
size: NA; V: TRBV5-1; J: TRBJ1-5; D: NA; CDR3: CASSLADSIGSNQPQHF; DNA: TGCGCCAGCAGCTTGGCCGACAGTATAGGTAGCAATCAGCCCCAGCATTTT
size: many; V: TRBV9; J: TRBJ1-6; D: NA; CDR3: CASSALPDSPLHF; DNA: TGTGCCAGCAGCGCCCTTCCCGATTCACCCCTCCACTTT
size: many; V: TRBV7-2; J: TRBJ1-2; D: NA; CDR3: CASSLNSLQGPRYGYTF; DNA: TGTGCCAGCAGCTTGAATTCCTTGCAAGGCCCGCGATATGGCTACACCTTC
size: NA; V: TRBV27; J: TRBJ1-6; D: NA; CDR3: CASSLGVADSPLHF; DNA: TGTGCCAGCAGTTTGGGCGTGGCGGATTCACCCCTCCACTTT
size: NA; V: TRBV19; J: TRBJ2-7; D: NA; CDR3: CASSAGTMGYEQYF; DNA: TGTGCCAGTAGTGCCGGGACAATGGGCTACGAGCAGTACTTC
size: NA; V: TRBV12-3/TRBV12-4; J: TRBJ1-5; D: TRBD1; CDR3: CASSQTRTGGQPQHF; DNA: TGTGCCAGCAGTCAGACGAGGACAGGAGGTCAGCCCCAGCATTTT
size: NA; V: TRBV20-1; J: TRBJ2-7; D: TRBD1; CDR3: CSARDSGQGGPVEQYF; DNA: TGCAGTGCTAGGGACTCGGGACAGGGCGGACCAGTCGAGCAGTACTTC
size: NA; V: TRBV5-1; J: TRBJ2-1; D: TRBD2; CDR3: CASSVPGSSGVSSYNEQFF; DNA: TGCGCCAGCAGCGTACCTGGTAGTAGCGGGGTGAGCTCCTACAATGAGCAGTTCTTC
size: NA; V: TRBV20-1; J: TRBJ1-1; D: NA; CDR3: CSAAEVANTGAFF; DNA: TGCAGTGCTGCAGAGGTCGCGAACACTGGAGCTTTCTTT
size: NA; V: TRBV10-3; J: TRBJ1-2; D: TRBD1; CDR3: CAISESPGTGGLLGGYTF; DNA: TGTGCCATCAGTGAGTCGCCCGGGACAGGGGGCCTTTTGGGAGGCTACACCTTC
size: NA; V: TRBV20-1; J: TRBJ1-6; D: TRBD1; CDR3: CSARNSGTGGVSPLHF; DNA: TGCAGTGCTAGAAACTCCGGGACAGGGGGTGTTTCACCCCTCCACTTT
size: many; V: TRBV15; J: TRBJ2-1; D: NA; CDR3: CATSRDGSGEQFF; DNA: TGTGCCACCAGCAGAGATGGGTCGGGTGAGCAGTTCTTC
size: NA; V: TRBV2; J: TRBJ2-3; D: NA; CDR3: CASLIGTDTQYF; DNA: TGTGCCAGCCTTATCGGCACAGATACGCAGTATTTT
size: many; V: TRBV6-2/TRBV6-3; J: TRBJ2-3; D: TRBD2; CDR3: CASSYGLAGGSTDTQYF; DNA: TGTGCCAGCAGTTACGGGTTGGCGGGGGGGTCCACAGATACGCAGTATTTT
size: many; V: TRBV27; J: TRBJ2-7; D: NA; CDR3: CASSFLGGEQYF; DNA: TGTGCCAGCAGTTTTTTAGGGGGCGAGCAGTACTTC
size: NA; V: TRBV10-3; J: TRBJ2-5; D: NA; CDR3: CAISATEKQETQYF; DNA: TGTGCCATCAGTGCGACAGAGAAGCAAGAGACCCAGTACTTC
size: many; V: TRBV6-5; J: TRBJ2-2; D: NA; CDR3: CASSYFRSNTGELFF; DNA: TGTGCCAGCAGTTACTTCAGGTCGAACACCGGGGAGCTGTTTTTT
size: many; V: TRBV5-5; J: TRBJ2-7; D: NA; CDR3: CASTLGQGTGEQYF; DNA: TGTGCCAGCACCCTGGGGCAGGGAACGGGCGAGCAGTACTTC
size: few; V: TRBV25-1; J: TRBJ2-2; D: NA; CDR3: CASSELEGGKNTGELFF; DNA: TGTGCCAGCAGTGAACTGGAGGGCGGCAAAAACACCGGGGAGCTGTTTTTT
size: few; V: TRBV7-6; J: TRBJ1-6; D: NA; CDR3: CASSSPGRINSPLHF; DNA: TGTGCCAGCAGCTCTCCGGGACGGATAAATTCACCCCTCCACTTT
size: many; V: TRBV19; J: TRBJ1-6; D: NA; CDR3: CASSTPNRLIAYNSPLHF; DNA: TGTGCCAGTAGTACCCCTAACAGGTTAATAGCCTATAATTCACCCCTCCACTTT
size: NA; V: TRBV3-1; J: TRBJ2-1; D: NA; CDR3: CASSQDSERRGLDEQFF; DNA: TGTGCCAGCAGCCAAGATAGCGAGCGGAGGGGTCTCGATGAGCAGTTCTTC
size: few; V: TRBV30; J: TRBJ2-1; D: NA; CDR3: CAWSVSGGHRGKQFF; DNA: TGTGCCTGGAGTGTAAGTGGGGGTCACCGGGGGAAGCAGTTCTTC
size: few; V: TRBV12-5; J: TRBJ1-5; D: NA; CDR3: CASGWYQNAGGNQPQHF; DNA: TGTGCTAGTGGTTGGTACCAGAATGCAGGGGGCAATCAGCCCCAGCATTTT
size: NA; V: TRBV6-5; J: TRBJ1-2; D: TRBD1; CDR3: CASSSVLPGQGSNYGYTF; DNA: TGTGCCAGCAGTTCCGTACTACCGGGACAGGGATCGAACTATGGCTACACCTTC
size: many; V: TRBV9; J: TRBJ1-1; D: TRBD1; CDR3: CASSASGQWNTEAFF; DNA: TGTGCCAGCAGCGCCTCGGGACAGTGGAACACTGAAGCTTTCTTT
size: NA; V: TRBV5-1; J: TRBJ2-1; D: TRBD2; CDR3: CASSRTLAGGLNEQFF; DNA: TGCGCCAGCAGCCGCACTCTAGCGGGGGGTCTCAATGAGCAGTTCTTC
size: NA; V: TRBV7-6; J: TRBJ2-7; D: NA; CDR3: CASSQGSGYEQYF; DNA: TGTGCCAGCAGTCAAGGGTCGGGCTACGAGCAGTACTTC
size: NA; V: TRBV25-1; J: TRBJ1-2; D: NA; CDR3: CASSEYGRGVNYGYTF; DNA: TGTGCCAGCAGTGAATATGGGAGGGGGGTAAACTATGGCTACACCTTC
size: few; V: TRBV7-8; J: TRBJ2-7; D: NA; CDR3: CARILVDYEQYF; DNA: TGTGCCAGGATCTTAGTAGACTACGAGCAGTACTTC
size: NA; V: TRBV7-2; J: TRBJ1-2; D: NA; CDR3: CASSSHGGGGDDGYTF; DNA: TGTGCCAGCAGCTCCCATGGCGGGGGTGGAGATGATGGCTACACCTTC
size: NA; V: TRBV10-2; J: TRBJ1-1; D: TRBD1; CDR3: CASSATGGDTEAFF; DNA: TGCGCCAGCAGTGCCACAGGGGGGGACACTGAAGCTTTCTTT
size: many; V: TRBV12-3/TRBV12-4; J: TRBJ2-5; D: TRBD1; CDR3: CASRQTEGTVQSQYF; DNA: TGTGCCAGCAGGCAGACCGAAGGGACAGTCCAGTCCCAGTACTTC
size: few; V: TRBV25-1; J: TRBJ1-2; D: NA; CDR3: CASSDRGVTKANYGYTF; DNA: TGTGCCAGCAGTGATAGGGGAGTTACGAAAGCTAACTATGGCTACACCTTC
size: NA; V: TRBV25-1; J: TRBJ1-4; D: NA; CDR3: CVSSKTATNEKLFF; DNA: TGTGTCAGCAGTAAGACAGCAACTAATGAAAAACTGTTTTTT